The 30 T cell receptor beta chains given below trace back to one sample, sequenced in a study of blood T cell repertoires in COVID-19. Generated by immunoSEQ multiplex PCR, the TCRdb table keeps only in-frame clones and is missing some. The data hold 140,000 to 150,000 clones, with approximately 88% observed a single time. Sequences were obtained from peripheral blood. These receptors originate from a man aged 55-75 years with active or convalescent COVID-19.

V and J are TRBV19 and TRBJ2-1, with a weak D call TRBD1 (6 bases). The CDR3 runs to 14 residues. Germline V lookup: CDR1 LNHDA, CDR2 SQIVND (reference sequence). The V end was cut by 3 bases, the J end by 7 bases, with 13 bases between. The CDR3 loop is CASSIAGARNEQFF. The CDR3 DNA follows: TGTGCCAGTAGTATTGCAGGGGCCCGAAATGAGCAGTTCTTC.

The CDR3 is CASSLEVPSAEGYTF. CDR3 nucleotide sequence: TGCGCCAGCAGCTTGGAGGTCCCATCGGCGGAAGGCTACACCTTC. The chain is built from TRBV5-1 and TRBJ1-2, with D hard to call. The CDR3 consists of 15 residues. Germline V gives CDR1 SGHRS, CDR2 YFSETQ. Trimming removed 0 bases at V and 8 bases at J, with 17 bases between.

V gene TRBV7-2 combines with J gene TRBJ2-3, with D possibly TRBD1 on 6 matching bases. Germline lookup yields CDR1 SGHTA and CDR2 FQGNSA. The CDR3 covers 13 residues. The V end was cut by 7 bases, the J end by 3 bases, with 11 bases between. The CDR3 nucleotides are TGTGCCAGCACCATTGACAGGACAGATACGCAGTATTTT. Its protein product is CASTIDRTDTQYF.

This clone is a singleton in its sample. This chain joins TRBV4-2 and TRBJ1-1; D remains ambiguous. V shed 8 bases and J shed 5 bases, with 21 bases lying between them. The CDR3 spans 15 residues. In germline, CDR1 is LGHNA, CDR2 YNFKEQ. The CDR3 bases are TGTGCCAGCGCCCAAAACGTTGATAGGAGGACTGAAGCTTTCTTT. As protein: CASAQNVDRRTEAFF.

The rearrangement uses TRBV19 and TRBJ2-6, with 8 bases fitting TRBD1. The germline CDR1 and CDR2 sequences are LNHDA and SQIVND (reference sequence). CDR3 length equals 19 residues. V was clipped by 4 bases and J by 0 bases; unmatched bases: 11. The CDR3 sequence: CASSNNPGTGYSGANVLTF. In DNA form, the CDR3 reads TGTGCCAGTAGTAATAATCCCGGGACAGGCTACTCTGGGGCCAACGTCCTGACTTTC.

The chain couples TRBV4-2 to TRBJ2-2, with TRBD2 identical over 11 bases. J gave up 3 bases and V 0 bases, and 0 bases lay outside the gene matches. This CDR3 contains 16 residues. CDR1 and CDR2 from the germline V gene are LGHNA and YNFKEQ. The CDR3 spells CASSQEGLADTGELFF. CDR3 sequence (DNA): TGTGCCAGCAGCCAAGAGGGACTAGCGGACACCGGGGAGCTGTTTTTT.

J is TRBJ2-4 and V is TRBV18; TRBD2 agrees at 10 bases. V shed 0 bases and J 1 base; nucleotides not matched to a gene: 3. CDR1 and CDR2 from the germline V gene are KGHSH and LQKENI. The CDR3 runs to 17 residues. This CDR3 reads CASSPPTSGIAKNIQYF. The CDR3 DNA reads TGTGCCAGCTCACCACCAACTAGCGGGATTGCCAAAAACATTCAGTACTTC.

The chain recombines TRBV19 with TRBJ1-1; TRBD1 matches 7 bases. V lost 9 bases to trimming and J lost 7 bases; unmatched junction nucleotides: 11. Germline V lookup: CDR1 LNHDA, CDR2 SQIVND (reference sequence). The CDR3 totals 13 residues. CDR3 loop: CASKEQGWGEAFF. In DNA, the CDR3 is TGTGCCAGCAAGGAACAGGGGTGGGGTGAAGCTTTCTTT. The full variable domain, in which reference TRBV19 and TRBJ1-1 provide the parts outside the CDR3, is DGGITQSPKYLFRKEGQNVTLSCEQNLNHDAMYWYRQDPGQGLRLIYYSQIVNDFQKGDIAEGYSVSREKKESFPLTVTSAQKNPTAFYLCASKEQGWGEAFFGQGTRLTVV.

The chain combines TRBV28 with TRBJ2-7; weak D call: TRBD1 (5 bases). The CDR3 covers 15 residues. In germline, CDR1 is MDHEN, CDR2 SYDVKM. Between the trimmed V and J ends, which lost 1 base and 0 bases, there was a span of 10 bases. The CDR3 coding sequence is TGTGCCAGCAGTTTATCGTACAGGAGCTCCTACGAGCAGTACTTC. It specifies CASSLSYRSSYEQYF. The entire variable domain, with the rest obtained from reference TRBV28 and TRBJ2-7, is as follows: DVKVTQSSRYLVKRTGEKVFLECVQDMDHENMFWYRQDPGLGLRLIYFSYDVKMKEKGDIPEGYSVSREKKERFSLILESASTNQTSMYLCASSLSYRSSYEQYFGPGTRLTVT.

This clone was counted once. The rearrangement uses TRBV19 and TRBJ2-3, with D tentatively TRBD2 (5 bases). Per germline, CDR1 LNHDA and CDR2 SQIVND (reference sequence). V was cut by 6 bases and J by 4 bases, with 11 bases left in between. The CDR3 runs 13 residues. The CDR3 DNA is TGTGCCAGTAGACAATCCGGGGCAGATACGCAGTATTTT. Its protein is CASRQSGADTQYF.

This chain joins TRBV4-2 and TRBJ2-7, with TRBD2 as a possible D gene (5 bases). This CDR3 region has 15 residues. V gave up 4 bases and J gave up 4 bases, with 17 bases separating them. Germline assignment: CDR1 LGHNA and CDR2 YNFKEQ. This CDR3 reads CASSPPYGAAYEQYF. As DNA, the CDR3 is TGTGCCAGCAGCCCCCCTTACGGAGCGGCTTACGAGCAGTACTTC.

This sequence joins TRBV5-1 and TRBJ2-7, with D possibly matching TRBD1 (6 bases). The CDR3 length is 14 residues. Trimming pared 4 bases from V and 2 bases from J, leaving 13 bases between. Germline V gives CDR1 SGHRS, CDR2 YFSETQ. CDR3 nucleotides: TGCGCCAGCAGCCCGAGGGGGTCAACCTACGAGCAGTACTTC. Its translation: CASSPRGSTYEQYF.

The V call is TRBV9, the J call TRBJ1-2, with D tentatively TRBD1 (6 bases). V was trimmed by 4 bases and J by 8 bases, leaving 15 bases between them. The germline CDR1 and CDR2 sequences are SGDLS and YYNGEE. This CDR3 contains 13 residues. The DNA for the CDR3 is TGTGCCAGCAGCCTGGACAGTCTAGGCGGCTACACCTTC. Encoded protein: CASSLDSLGGYTF.

CDR3 sequence (DNA): TGTGCCAGCACGAGGGGAACGGGGACAGATAATGAAAAACTGTTTTTT. This gives the protein CASTRGTGTDNEKLFF. The chain links TRBV9 to TRBJ1-4; 7 positions match TRBD1. CDR1 and CDR2 from the germline V gene are SGDLS and YYNGEE. V lost 6 bases and J lost 4; bases outside the gene matches: 12. This CDR3 is 16 amino acids long. Filled out from reference TRBV9 and TRBJ1-4, the complete variable domain reads DSGVTQTPKHLITATGQRVTLRCSPRSGDLSVYWYQQSLDQGLQFLIQYYNGEERAKGNILERFSAQQFPDLHSELNLSSLELGDSALYFCASTRGTGTDNEKLFFGSGTQLSVL.

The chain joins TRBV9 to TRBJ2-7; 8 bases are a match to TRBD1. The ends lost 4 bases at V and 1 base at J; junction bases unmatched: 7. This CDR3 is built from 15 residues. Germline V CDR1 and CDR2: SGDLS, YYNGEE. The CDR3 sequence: CASSYNQGASYEQYF. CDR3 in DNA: TGTGCCAGCAGCTATAACCAGGGGGCATCCTACGAGCAGTACTTC.

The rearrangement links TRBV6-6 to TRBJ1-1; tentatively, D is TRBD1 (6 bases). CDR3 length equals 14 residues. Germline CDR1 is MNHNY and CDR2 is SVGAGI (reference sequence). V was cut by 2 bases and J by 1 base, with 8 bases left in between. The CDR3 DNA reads TGTGCCAGCAGTTACGTACAGGGGAACACTGAAGCTTTCTTT. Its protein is CASSYVQGNTEAFF.

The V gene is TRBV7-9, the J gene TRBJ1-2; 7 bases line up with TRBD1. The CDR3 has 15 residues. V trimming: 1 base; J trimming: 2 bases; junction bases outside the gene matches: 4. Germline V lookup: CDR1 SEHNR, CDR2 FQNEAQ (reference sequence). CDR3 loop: CASSLETTGNYGYTF. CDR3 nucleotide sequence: TGTGCCAGCAGCTTAGAGACGACAGGGAACTATGGCTACACCTTC.

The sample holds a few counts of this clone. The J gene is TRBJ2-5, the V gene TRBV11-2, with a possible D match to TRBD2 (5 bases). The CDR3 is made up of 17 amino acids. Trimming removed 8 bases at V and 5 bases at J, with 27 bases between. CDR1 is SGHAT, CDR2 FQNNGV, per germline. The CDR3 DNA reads TGTGCCAGCGGCAGCTTAGTCAAAGTCCGGGGTACGGAGACCCAGTACTTC. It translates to CASGSLVKVRGTETQYF.

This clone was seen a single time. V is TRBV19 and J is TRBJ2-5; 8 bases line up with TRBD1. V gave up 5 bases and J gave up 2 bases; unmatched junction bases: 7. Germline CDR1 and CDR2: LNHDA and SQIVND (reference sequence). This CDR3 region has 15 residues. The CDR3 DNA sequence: TGTGCCAGTAGTTCCAGGGACAGGTTACAAGAGACCCAGTACTTC. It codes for CASSSRDRLQETQYF. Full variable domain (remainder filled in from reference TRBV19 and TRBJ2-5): DGGITQSPKYLFRKEGQNVTLSCEQNLNHDAMYWYRQDPGQGLRLIYYSQIVNDFQKGDIAEGYSVSREKKESFPLTVTSAQKNPTAFYLCASSSRDRLQETQYFGPGTRLLVL.

The CDR3 DNA follows: TGTGCCTGGAGTGCGAGGGCAGGGGGCATGAACACTGAAGCTTTCTTT. The encoded protein is CAWSARAGGMNTEAFF. The chain joins TRBV30 to TRBJ1-1, with 8 positions matching TRBD1. The CDR3 covers 16 residues. CDR1 is GTSNPN, CDR2 SVGIG, per germline (reference sequence). With V trimmed by 1 base and J by 0 bases, 7 bases remained unmatched.

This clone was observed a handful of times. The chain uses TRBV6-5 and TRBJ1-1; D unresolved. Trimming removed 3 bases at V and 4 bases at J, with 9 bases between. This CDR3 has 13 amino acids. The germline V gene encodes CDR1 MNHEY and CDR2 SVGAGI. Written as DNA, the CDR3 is TGTGCCAGCAGTTATATGGCGGGCACTGAAGCTTTCTTT. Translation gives CASSYMAGTEAFF.

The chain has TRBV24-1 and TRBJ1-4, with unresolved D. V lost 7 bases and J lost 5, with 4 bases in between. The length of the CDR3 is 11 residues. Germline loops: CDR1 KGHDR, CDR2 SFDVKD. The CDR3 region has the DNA TGTGCCACCAGCAAAAATGAAAAACTGTTTTTT. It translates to CATSKNEKLFF.

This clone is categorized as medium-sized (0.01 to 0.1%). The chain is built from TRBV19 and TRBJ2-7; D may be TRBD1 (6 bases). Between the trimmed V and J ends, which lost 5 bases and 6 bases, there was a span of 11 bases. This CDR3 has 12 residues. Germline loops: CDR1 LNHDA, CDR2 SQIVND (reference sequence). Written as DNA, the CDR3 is TGTGCCAGTAGTCAGACAGGAGCCGAGCAGTACTTC. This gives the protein CASSQTGAEQYF.

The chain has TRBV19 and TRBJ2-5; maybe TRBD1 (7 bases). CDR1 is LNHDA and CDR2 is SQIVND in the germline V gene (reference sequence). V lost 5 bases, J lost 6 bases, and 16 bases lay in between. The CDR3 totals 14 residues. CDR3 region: CASSVSGGKKTQYF. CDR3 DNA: TGTGCCAGTAGTGTTTCAGGGGGGAAGAAGACCCAGTACTTC.

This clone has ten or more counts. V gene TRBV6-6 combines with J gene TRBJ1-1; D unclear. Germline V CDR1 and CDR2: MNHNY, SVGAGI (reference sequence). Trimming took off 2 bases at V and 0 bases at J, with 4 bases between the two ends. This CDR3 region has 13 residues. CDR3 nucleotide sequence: TGTGCCAGCAGTTACCCAGTGAACACTGAAGCTTTCTTT. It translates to CASSYPVNTEAFF.

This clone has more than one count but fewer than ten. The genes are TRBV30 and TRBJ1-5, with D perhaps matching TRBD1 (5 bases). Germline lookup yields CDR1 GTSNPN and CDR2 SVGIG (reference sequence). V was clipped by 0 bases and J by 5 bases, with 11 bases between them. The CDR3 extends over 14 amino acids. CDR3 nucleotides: TGTGCCTGGAGTGTGGAGGGGCATGATCAGCCCCAGCATTTT. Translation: CAWSVEGHDQPQHF.

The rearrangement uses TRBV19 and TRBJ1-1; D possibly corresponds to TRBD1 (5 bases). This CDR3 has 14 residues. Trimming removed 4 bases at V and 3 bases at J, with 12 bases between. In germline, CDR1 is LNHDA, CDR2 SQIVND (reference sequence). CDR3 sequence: CASSRLGGDTEAFF. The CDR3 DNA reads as TGTGCCAGTAGTAGGCTCGGAGGGGACACTGAAGCTTTCTTT.

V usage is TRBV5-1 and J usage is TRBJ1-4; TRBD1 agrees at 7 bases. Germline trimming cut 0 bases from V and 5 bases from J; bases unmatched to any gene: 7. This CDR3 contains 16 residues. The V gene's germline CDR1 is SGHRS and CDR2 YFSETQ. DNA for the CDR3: TGCGCCAGCAGCTTGGGAACGACAGGGTGGAATGAAAAACTGTTTTTT. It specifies CASSLGTTGWNEKLFF.

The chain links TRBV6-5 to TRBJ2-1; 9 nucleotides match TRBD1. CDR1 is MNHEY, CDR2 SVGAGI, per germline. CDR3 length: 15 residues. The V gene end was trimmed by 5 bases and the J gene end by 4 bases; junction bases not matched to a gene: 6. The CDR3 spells CASSLDRGIYNEQFF. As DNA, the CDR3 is TGTGCCAGCAGTCTTGACAGGGGGATATACAATGAGCAGTTCTTC.

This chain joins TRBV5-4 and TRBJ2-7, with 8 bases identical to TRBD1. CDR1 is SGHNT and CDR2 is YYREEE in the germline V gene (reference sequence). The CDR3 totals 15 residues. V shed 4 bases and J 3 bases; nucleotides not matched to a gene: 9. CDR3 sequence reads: CASSASGGSHYEQYF. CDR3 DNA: TGTGCCAGCAGCGCCTCAGGGGGCTCCCACTACGAGCAGTACTTC. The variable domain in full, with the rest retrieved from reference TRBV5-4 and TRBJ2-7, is ETGVTQSPTHLIKTRGQQVTLRCSSQSGHNTVSWYQQALGQGPQFIFQYYREEENGRGNFPPRFSGLQFPNYSSELNVNALELDDSALYLCASSASGGSHYEQYFGPGTRLTVT.